The T cell receptor (beta chain) under discussion was sequenced for a study of spatial heterogeneity in lung cancer. Notes on the study in general: Blood contained ubiquitous expanded tumor TCRs more at resection than at follow-up.

The library protocol tagged each TCR cDNA with a unique molecular identifier. TCRdb recomputed calls from the 5' RACE reads with MiXCR, one row per CDR3 protein. The sample records about 94,000 distinct CDR3 sequences, approximately 19% being singletons. The CDR3 is 17 residues long. This clonotype turned up a few times. Its antigen is still unknown. The time point denotes: blood at routine non-recurrence follow-up after resection. V and J are TRBV3-2 and TRBJ1-2. TRBV3-2 is classified as a pseudogene. The sequencing here drew on PBMCs, taken at follow-up. This clonotype was obtained from a male donor with early-stage non-small cell lung cancer. CDR3 in DNA: TGTGCCAGCAGCTGGAGAGGACGGTCAGCCTACATCTATGGCTACACCTTC. It codes for CASSWRGRSAYIYGYTF.